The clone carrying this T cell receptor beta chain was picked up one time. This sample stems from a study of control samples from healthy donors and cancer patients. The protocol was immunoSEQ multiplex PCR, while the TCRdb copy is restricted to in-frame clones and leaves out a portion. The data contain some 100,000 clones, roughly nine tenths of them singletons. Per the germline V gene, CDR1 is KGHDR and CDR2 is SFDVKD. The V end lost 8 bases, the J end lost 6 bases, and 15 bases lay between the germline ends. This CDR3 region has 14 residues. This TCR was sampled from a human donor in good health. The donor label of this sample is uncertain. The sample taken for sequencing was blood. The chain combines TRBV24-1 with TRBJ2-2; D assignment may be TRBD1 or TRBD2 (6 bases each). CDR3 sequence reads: CATIVGGPAGELFF. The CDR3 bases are TGTGCCACCATTGTCGGGGGCCCCGCCGGGGAGCTGTTTTTT.